What follows is one T cell receptor beta chain and its context. These data belong to a study of blood T cell repertoires in COVID-19. Study-level information: Sites across the United States, Italy and Spain contributed samples from acute and convalescent COVID-19. PBMCs, B-cell-depleted T cells, or T cells were the source of the cDNA or gDNA that made up the material.

Assay: immunoSEQ multiplex PCR; the TCRdb copy retains only in-frame clones and omits some. The data show 120,000 or so clones, 70% to 80% seen once. The CDR3 sequence is 13 residues long. CDR1 is SGHVS and CDR2 is FQNEAQ in the germline V gene. V lost 4 bases, J lost 1 base, and 7 bases lay in between. The clonotype comes from a woman aged 60-75 years with acute or convalescent COVID-19. The rearrangement uses TRBV7-8 and TRBJ1-1; D unclear. Sequencing was performed on peripheral blood. CDR3 sequence (DNA): TGTGCCAGCAGCTCCCCCGGGAACACTGAAGCTTTCTTT. The encoded protein is CASSSPGNTEAFF.